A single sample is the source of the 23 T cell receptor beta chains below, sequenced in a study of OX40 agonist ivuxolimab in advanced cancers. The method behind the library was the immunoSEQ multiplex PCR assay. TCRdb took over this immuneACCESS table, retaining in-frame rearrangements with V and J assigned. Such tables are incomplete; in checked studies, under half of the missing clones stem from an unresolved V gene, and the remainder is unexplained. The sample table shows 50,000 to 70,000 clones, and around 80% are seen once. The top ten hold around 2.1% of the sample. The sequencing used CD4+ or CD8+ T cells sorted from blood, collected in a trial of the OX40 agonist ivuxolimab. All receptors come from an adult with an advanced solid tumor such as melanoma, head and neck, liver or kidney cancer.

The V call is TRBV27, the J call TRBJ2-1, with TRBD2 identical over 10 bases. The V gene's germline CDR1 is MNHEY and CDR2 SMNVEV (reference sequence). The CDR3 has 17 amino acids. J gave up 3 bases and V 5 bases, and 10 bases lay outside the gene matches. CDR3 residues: CASSPPAGGLFYNEQFF. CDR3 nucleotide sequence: TGTGCCAGCAGTCCCCCAGCGGGAGGGCTTTTCTACAATGAGCAGTTCTTC.

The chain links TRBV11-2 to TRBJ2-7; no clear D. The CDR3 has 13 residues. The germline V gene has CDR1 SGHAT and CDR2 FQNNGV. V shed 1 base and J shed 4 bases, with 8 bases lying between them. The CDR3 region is CASSLAAGYEQYF. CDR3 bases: TGTGCCAGCAGCTTAGCAGCCGGTTACGAGCAGTACTTC.

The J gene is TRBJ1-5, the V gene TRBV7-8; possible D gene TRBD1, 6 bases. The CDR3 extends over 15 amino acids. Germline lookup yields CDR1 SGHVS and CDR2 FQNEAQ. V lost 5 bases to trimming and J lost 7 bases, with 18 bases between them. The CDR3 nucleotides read TGTGCCAGCAGCCCGGGGAGGGGGGCTGGACAGCCCCAGCATTTT. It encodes CASSPGRGAGQPQHF.

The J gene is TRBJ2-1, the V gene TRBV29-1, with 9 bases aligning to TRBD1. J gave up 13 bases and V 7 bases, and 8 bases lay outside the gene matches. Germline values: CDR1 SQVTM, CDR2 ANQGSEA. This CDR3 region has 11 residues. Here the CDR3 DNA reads TGCAGCGCCCGGGACAGGGTTGACCAGTTCTTC. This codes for CSARDRVDQFF.

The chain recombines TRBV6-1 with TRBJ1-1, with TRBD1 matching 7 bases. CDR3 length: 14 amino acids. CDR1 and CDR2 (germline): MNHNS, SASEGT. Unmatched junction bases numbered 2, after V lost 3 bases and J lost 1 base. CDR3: CASSETGWNTEAFF. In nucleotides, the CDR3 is TGTGCCAGCAGTGAGACAGGGTGGAACACTGAAGCTTTCTTT.

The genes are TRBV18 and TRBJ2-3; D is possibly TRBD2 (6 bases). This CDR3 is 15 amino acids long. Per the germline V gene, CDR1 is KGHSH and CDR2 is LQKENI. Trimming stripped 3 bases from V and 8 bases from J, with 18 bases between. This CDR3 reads CASSPGGGGIGTQYF. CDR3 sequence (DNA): TGTGCCAGCTCACCTGGAGGAGGCGGGATCGGTACGCAGTATTTT.

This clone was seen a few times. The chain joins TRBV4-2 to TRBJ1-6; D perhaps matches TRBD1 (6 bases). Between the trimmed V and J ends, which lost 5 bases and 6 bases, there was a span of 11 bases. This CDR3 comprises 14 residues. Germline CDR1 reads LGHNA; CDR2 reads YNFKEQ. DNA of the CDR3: TGTGCCAGCAGCTCAGGGGCAGGTAATTCACCCCTCCACTTT. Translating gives CASSSGAGNSPLHF.

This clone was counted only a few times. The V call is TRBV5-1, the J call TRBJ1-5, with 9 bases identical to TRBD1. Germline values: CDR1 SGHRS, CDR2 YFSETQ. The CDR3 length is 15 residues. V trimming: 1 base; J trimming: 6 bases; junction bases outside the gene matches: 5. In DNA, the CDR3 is TGCGCCAGCAGCTTGACAGGGGGCCCGGGTCAGCCCCAGCATTTT. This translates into CASSLTGGPGQPQHF.

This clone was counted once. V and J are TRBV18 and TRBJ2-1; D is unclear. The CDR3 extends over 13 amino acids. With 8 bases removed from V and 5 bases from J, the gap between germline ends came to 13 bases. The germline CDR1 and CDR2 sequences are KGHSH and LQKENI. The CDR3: CASAQTQNNEQFF. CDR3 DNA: TGTGCCAGCGCCCAGACACAAAACAATGAGCAGTTCTTC.

CDR3 bases: TGTGCCAGCGTCACCCCGGAGGGGGGGCTTGAGACCCAGTACTTC. It is translated as CASVTPEGGLETQYF. The V gene is TRBV18, the J gene TRBJ2-5; maybe TRBD2 (7 bases). The V and J ends lost 8 bases and 5 bases respectively, with 21 bases between them. Germline CDR1 KGHSH, CDR2 LQKENI. The CDR3 totals 15 residues.

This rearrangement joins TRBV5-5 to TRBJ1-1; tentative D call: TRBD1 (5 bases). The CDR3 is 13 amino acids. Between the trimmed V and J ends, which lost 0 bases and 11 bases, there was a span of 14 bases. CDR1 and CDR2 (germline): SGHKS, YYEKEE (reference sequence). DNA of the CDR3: TGTGCCAGCAGCTTGGCAGACAGCGTATCGGCTTTCTTT. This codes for CASSLADSVSAFF.

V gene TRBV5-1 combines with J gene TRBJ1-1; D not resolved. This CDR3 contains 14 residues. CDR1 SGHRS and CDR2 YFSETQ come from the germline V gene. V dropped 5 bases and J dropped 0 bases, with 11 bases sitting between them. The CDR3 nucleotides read TGCGCCAGCAGAGTGGGAGACCTGAACACTGAAGCTTTCTTT. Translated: CASRVGDLNTEAFF.

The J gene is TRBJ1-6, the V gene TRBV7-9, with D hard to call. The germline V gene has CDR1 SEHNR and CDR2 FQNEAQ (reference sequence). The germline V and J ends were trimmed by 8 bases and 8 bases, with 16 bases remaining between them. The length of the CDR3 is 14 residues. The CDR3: CASGREAVHSPLHF. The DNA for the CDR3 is TGTGCCAGCGGACGGGAGGCAGTTCATTCACCCCTCCACTTT.

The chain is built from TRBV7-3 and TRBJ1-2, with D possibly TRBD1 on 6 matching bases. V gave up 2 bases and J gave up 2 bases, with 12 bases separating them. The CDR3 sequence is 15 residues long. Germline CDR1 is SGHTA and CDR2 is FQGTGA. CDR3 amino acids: CASSLSGQSNYGYTF. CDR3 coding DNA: TGTGCCAGCAGCTTATCAGGACAGAGCAACTATGGCTACACCTTC. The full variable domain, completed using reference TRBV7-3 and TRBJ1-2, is GAGVSQTPSNKVTEKGKYVELRCDPISGHTALYWYRQSLGQGPEFLIYFQGTGAADDSGLPNDRFFAVRPEGSVSTLKIQRTERGDSAVYLCASSLSGQSNYGYTFGSGTRLTVV.

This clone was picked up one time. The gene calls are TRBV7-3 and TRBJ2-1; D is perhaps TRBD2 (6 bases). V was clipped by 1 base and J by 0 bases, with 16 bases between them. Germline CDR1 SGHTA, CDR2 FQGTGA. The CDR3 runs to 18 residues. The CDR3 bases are TGTGCCAGCAGCTTAATGTTCCGTACTAGCAGCTCCTACAATGAGCAGTTCTTC. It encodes CASSLMFRTSSSYNEQFF.

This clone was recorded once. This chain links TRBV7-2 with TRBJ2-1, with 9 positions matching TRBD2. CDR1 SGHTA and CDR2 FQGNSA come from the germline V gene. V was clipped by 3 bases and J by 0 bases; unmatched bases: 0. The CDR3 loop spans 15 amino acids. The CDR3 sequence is CASSFSGSSYNEQFF. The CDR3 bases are TGTGCCAGCAGCTTTAGCGGGAGCTCCTACAATGAGCAGTTCTTC.

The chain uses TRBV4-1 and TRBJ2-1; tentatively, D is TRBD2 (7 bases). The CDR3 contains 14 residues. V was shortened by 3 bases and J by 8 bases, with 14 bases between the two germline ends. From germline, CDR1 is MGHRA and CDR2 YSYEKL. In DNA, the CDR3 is TGCGCCAGCAGCCATTACAGGGAGGGGGATGAGCAGTTCTTC. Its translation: CASSHYREGDEQFF.

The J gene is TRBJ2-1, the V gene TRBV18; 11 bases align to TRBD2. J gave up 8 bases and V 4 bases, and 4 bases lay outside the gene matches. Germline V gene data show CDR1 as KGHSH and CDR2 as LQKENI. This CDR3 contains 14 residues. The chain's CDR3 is CASSLLAGVHEQFF. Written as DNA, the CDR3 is TGTGCCAGCTCACTACTAGCGGGGGTCCATGAGCAGTTCTTC.

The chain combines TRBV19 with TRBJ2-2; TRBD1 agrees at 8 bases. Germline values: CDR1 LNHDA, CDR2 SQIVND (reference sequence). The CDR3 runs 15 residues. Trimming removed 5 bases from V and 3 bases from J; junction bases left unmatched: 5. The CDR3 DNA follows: TGTGCCAGTAGTCCGACAGGGGTACACACCGGGGAGCTGTTTTTT. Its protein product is CASSPTGVHTGELFF.

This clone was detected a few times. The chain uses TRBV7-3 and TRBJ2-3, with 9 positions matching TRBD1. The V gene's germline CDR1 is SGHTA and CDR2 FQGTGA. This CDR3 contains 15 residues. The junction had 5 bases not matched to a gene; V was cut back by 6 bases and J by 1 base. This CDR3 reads CASSQTGGRTDTQYF. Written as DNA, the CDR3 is TGTGCCAGCAGTCAAACAGGGGGCCGCACAGATACGCAGTATTTT. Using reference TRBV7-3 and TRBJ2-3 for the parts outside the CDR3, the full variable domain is GAGVSQTPSNKVTEKGKYVELRCDPISGHTALYWYRQSLGQGPEFLIYFQGTGAADDSGLPNDRFFAVRPEGSVSTLKIQRTERGDSAVYLCASSQTGGRTDTQYFGPGTRLTVL.

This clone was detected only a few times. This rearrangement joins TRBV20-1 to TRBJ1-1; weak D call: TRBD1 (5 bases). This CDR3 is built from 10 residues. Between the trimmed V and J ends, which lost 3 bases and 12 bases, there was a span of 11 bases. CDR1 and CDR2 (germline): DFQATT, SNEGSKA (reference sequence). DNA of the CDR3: TGCAGTGCTAGCACAGGCGGAACTTTCTTT. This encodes CSASTGGTFF.

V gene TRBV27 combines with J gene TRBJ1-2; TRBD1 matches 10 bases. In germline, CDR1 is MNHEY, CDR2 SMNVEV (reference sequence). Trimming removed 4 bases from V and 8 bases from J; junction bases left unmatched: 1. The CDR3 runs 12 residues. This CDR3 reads CASSSTGGGYTF. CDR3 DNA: TGTGCCAGCAGTTCGACAGGGGGCGGCTACACCTTC.

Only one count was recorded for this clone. In nucleotides, the CDR3 is TGCAGCGTGGCCGGGACTAGCGGGAGGAAAGCAGATACGCAGTATTTT. Protein sequence: CSVAGTSGRKADTQYF. The rearrangement joins TRBV29-1 to TRBJ2-3; 15 bases agree with TRBD2. Germline V gene data show CDR1 as SQVTM and CDR2 as ANQGSEA. CDR3 length: 16 amino acids. The trim removed 6 bases at V and 4 bases at J, leaving 8 bases unmatched.